The 11 T cell receptor beta chains in this list originate from one sample, sequenced in a study of cytomegalovirus exposure and HLA in healthy donors. Data came from immunoSEQ multiplex PCR; TCRdb stores just in-frame clones and leaves some out. The sample consists of some 110,000 clones, 88% of them appearing once. Sequencing was performed on PBMCs. These receptors all stem from a man aged 18 to 30 in good health and CMV-seronegative.

This chain links TRBV13 with TRBJ2-3, with D maybe TRBD2 (5 bases). V was trimmed by 0 bases and J by 4 bases, leaving 8 bases between them. Germline assignment: CDR1 PRHDT and CDR2 FYEKMQ (reference sequence). This CDR3 has 14 residues. CDR3: CASSLGLESDTQYF. Here the CDR3 DNA reads TGTGCCAGCAGCTTAGGACTAGAGTCAGATACGCAGTATTTT.

The chain couples TRBV2 to TRBJ1-5; 7 bases are shared with TRBD1. V dropped 4 bases and J dropped 4; count of bases not matched to a gene: 4. Per germline, CDR1 SNHLY and CDR2 FYNNEI. The CDR3 has 14 residues. CDR3: CASSGDSRNQPQHF. Here the CDR3 DNA reads TGTGCCAGCAGTGGGGACAGTCGAAATCAGCCCCAGCATTTT.

V gene TRBV5-4 combines with J gene TRBJ2-7, with TRBD2 matching over 8 bases. Unmatched junction bases numbered 3, after V lost 1 base and J lost 6 bases. The CDR3 length is 13 residues. CDR1 is SGHNT and CDR2 is YYREEE in the germline V gene (reference sequence). The CDR3 region has the DNA TGTGCCAGCAGCTTGTTGGCGGGAGGCGAGCAGTACTTC. Encoded protein: CASSLLAGGEQYF.

This chain joins TRBV14 and TRBJ2-1; 11 bases are a match to TRBD2. Per the germline V gene, CDR1 is SGHDN and CDR2 is FVKESK. Trimming cost V 4 bases and J 3 bases; bases outside gene matches: 8. The CDR3 totals 17 residues. CDR3 in amino acids: CASSPRLAGGIYNEQFF. The CDR3 coding sequence is TGTGCCAGCAGCCCTCGGCTAGCGGGGGGAATCTACAATGAGCAGTTCTTC.

The J gene is TRBJ2-7, the V gene TRBV28; tentative D call: TRBD1 (5 bases). Germline CDR1 is MDHEN and CDR2 is SYDVKM. The V and J ends lost 4 bases and 0 bases respectively, with 16 bases between them. CDR3 length: 16 amino acids. The CDR3 loop is CASSYLKLRASYEQYF. The DNA for the CDR3 is TGTGCCAGCAGTTACCTAAAACTCAGGGCCTCCTACGAGCAGTACTTC.

The chain couples TRBV9 to TRBJ1-1, with a possible D match to TRBD1 (5 bases). Germline V gene lookup returns CDR1 SGDLS and CDR2 YYNGEE. The CDR3 is 18 amino acids. V shed 4 bases and J shed 1 base, with 23 bases lying between them. In nucleotides, the CDR3 is TGTGCCAGCAGCCCTCGCTCGGTGCGACCGGGGGAGAACACTGAAGCTTTCTTT. As protein: CASSPRSVRPGENTEAFF.

This chain joins TRBV2 and TRBJ1-3, with D unresolved. Germline-derived CDR1 and CDR2 are SNHLY and FYNNEI. Trimming pared 6 bases from V and 4 bases from J, leaving 19 bases between. The CDR3 totals 16 residues. In nucleotides, the CDR3 is TGTGCCAGCAGGAGCCCCCAACGTTCTACCGGAAACACCATATATTTT. Protein product: CASRSPQRSTGNTIYF. The complete variable domain, with remaining parts taken from reference TRBV2 and TRBJ1-3, reads EPEVTQTPSHQVTQMGQEVILRCVPISNHLYFYWYRQILGQKVEFLVSFYNNEISEKSEIFDDQFSVERPDGSNFTLKIRSTKLEDSAMYFCASRSPQRSTGNTIYFGEGSWLTVV.

This chain uses TRBV6-6 with TRBJ2-5; TRBD2 is a possible D gene (6 bases). With 1 base removed from V and 3 bases from J, the gap between germline ends came to 9 bases. Per germline, CDR1 MNHNY and CDR2 SVGAGI (reference sequence). The CDR3 contains 14 residues. Here the CDR3 reads CASSYYAGKETQYF. The CDR3 bases are TGTGCCAGCAGTTACTACGCGGGAAAAGAGACCCAGTACTTC.

V and J are TRBV11-1 and TRBJ2-3; 12 bases are shared with TRBD2. Germline lookup yields CDR1 SGHAT and CDR2 FQDESV (reference sequence). Losses at the gene ends were 5 bases for V and 2 bases for J; bases not matched to a gene: 5. The CDR3 has 16 amino acids. CDR3 DNA: TGTGCCAGCAGCACAAGGACTAGCGGGGACACAGATACGCAGTATTTT. As protein: CASSTRTSGDTDTQYF.

This clone was recorded only once. V is TRBV6-5 and J is TRBJ1-1, with TRBD1 as a possible D gene (6 bases). V dropped 5 bases and J dropped 4 bases, with 11 bases sitting between them. CDR1 MNHEY and CDR2 SVGAGI come from the germline V gene. The CDR3 is made up of 13 amino acids. The DNA of the CDR3 is TGTGCCAGCAGTAGGGGGTTTACCACTGAAGCTTTCTTT. Translated: CASSRGFTTEAFF.

J is TRBJ2-7 and V is TRBV7-9, with 7 bases matching TRBD2. Germline values: CDR1 SEHNR, CDR2 FQNEAQ (reference sequence). CDR3 length: 14 residues. Trimming cost V 5 bases and J 2 bases; bases outside gene matches: 6. For the CDR3, the DNA is TGTGCCAGCAGCACCCCTAGCGGAGCCTACGAGCAGTACTTC. Translated: CASSTPSGAYEQYF.